This T cell receptor beta chain is from a study of beta chain features in type 1 diabetes. With respect to this clone: Antigen: not known. With a far larger clone one base away, a read error is the likely cause.

Sequencing targeted expressed TCRB transcripts, as all isolated RNA had been reverse transcribed. Produced via immunoSEQ multiplex PCR; TCRdb's table is partial and in-frame only. The repertoire holds some 350,000 clones, with 8% to 10% as singletons. Study results and caveats: Patients with Type 1 diabetes showed moderately but significantly shorter TCRB CDR3s in all four CD4+ subsets. The study found that naive, central memory and Treg TCRB repertoires appeared more similar in patients than in healthy donors. HLA influence on TCRB rearrangement stayed unresolved here.

Approximately 100 mL of blood, on average, came from one heparinised draw per donor. The purity of all sorted populations exceeded 98%. Trimming stripped 5 bases from V and 7 bases from J, with 11 bases between. This CDR3 comprises 11 residues. CDR1 is SQVTM, CDR2 ANQGSEA, per germline. The chain recombines TRBV29-1 with TRBJ1-2; D is perhaps TRBD1 (5 bases). The source is a man younger than 45 with type 1 diabetes. The sample taken for sequencing was central memory CD4+ T cells from blood. CDR3 region: CSVCQGGGYTF. CDR3 nucleotide sequence: TGCAGCGTTTGTCAGGGTGGTGGCTACACCTTC.